Sequencing of this TCR beta chain was carried out in a study of T cells after yellow fever vaccination. Across the study: Low-cell-number fractions underwent preparation using SMART-Seq v4 Ultra Low Input.

Synthesis of TCR cDNA relied on 5'RACE template switching, which attached a universal primer site and UMIs. TCRdb processed the 5' RACE reads anew with MiXCR; each CDR3 protein has one entry. The repertoire holds approximately 610,000 distinct CDR3 sequences, with less than 20% as singletons. Points on this clonotype: The antigen remains unidentified.

Trimming pared 6 bases from V and 10 bases from J, leaving 19 bases between. The CDR3 length is 15 residues. Overall study results and limits: Most clones from primary vaccination were detected again post-booster (about 96% CD4, about 88% CD8). It was a weaker secondary response, yet one that peaked faster, at day 5 versus 15.

The gene calls are TRBV12-3 or TRBV12-4 and TRBJ1-6, with D tentatively TRBD1 (5 bases). Source: PBMCs, taken 4 to 6 days after the first yellow fever vaccination. The TCR was taken from a man between 18 and 29 years old who received the YFV17D yellow fever vaccine. The CDR3 loop is CASSPSTGLNSPLHF. The DNA for the CDR3 is TGTGCCAGCAGCCCTTCAACGGGACTAAACTCACCCCTCCACTTT.